The 19 T cell receptor beta chains below come from one sample, sequenced in a study of cytomegalovirus exposure and HLA in healthy donors. The PCR contained 60 Vbeta and 13 Jbeta primers. The method was immunoSEQ multiplex PCR; TCRdb's version includes in-frame clones alone and lacks a portion of them. This sample has over 150,000 clones, with roughly 76% found just once. Sequences were obtained from PBMCs. The receptor source for this set is a woman aged 50 to 60 in good health and CMV-seronegative.

V and J are TRBV6-5 and TRBJ1-3, with no clear D. The CDR3 is 14 residues long. The ends were cut back, 5 bases at V and 7 bases at J, with 15 bases in the middle. CDR1 is MNHEY, CDR2 SVGAGI, per germline. The CDR3 loop is CASSGELFGNTIYF. CDR3 DNA sequence: TGTGCCAGCAGTGGGGAGCTGTTTGGGAACACCATATATTTT.

J is TRBJ1-2 and V is TRBV5-1; weak D call: TRBD1 (5 bases). Trimming stripped 5 bases from V and 4 bases from J, with 12 bases between. Per germline, CDR1 SGHRS and CDR2 YFSETQ. CDR3 length equals 13 residues. Here the CDR3 DNA reads TGCGCCAGCAGTCCTACAGGTCCCTATGGCTACACCTTC. It yields the protein CASSPTGPYGYTF.

The rearrangement links TRBV19 to TRBJ1-4; 10 bases fit TRBD1. The germline CDR1 and CDR2 sequences are LNHDA and SQIVND (reference sequence). V lost 8 bases and J lost 0; bases outside the gene matches: 9. The CDR3 consists of 17 residues. The CDR3 nucleotides read TGTGCCAGTCACCTAGGGACAGGGGAAACAACTAATGAAAAACTGTTTTTT. Its protein product is CASHLGTGETTNEKLFF.

The genes are TRBV7-2 and TRBJ1-2; D not certain. The CDR3 length is 15 residues. The V gene lost 2 bases and the J gene lost 2 bases, with 12 bases spanning the gap. In germline, CDR1 is SGHTA, CDR2 FQGNSA. The DNA for the CDR3 is TGTGCCAGCAGCTTAACCGGAGACTTCAACTATGGCTACACCTTC. Translated, it gives CASSLTGDFNYGYTF. Together with reference TRBV7-2 and TRBJ1-2, the CDR3 gives the full variable domain: GAGVSQSPSNKVTEKGKDVELRCDPISGHTALYWYRQSLGQGLEFLIYFQGNSAPDKSGLPSDRFSAERTGGSVSTLTIQRTQQEDSAVYLCASSLTGDFNYGYTFGSGTRLTVV.

The chain is built from TRBV5-1 and TRBJ1-1; 7 bases are shared with TRBD1. Germline loops: CDR1 SGHRS, CDR2 YFSETQ. Losses at the gene ends were 4 bases for V and 0 bases for J; bases not matched to a gene: 6. This CDR3 region has 15 residues. The DNA of the CDR3 is TGCGCCAGCAGCCCCCGACAGGGCTTGAACACTGAAGCTTTCTTT. The encoded protein is CASSPRQGLNTEAFF.

This clone is a singleton in its sample. The chain has TRBV7-2 and TRBJ2-2, with TRBD2 as a possible D gene (5 bases). The CDR3 loop spans 14 amino acids. The germline V and J ends were trimmed by 5 bases and 4 bases, with 11 bases remaining between them. CDR1 and CDR2 (germline): SGHTA, FQGNSA. The CDR3 protein is CASSRGLLTGELFF. As DNA, the CDR3 is TGTGCCAGCAGCCGTGGACTGCTCACCGGGGAGCTGTTTTTT.

This clone was counted between two and nine times. The chain links TRBV9 to TRBJ2-2; 7 bases match TRBD1. Germline trimming cut 4 bases from V and 5 bases from J; bases unmatched to any gene: 17. CDR3 length: 18 amino acids. Germline assignment: CDR1 SGDLS and CDR2 YYNGEE. CDR3 nucleotides: TGTGCCAGCAGCCCTCCCCGAGGGGGCGTGGGGGAAACCGGGGAGCTGTTTTTT. It codes for CASSPPRGGVGETGELFF. Full variable domain (outside the CDR3, taken from reference TRBV9 and TRBJ2-2): DSGVTQTPKHLITATGQRVTLRCSPRSGDLSVYWYQQSLDQGLQFLIQYYNGEERAKGNILERFSAQQFPDLHSELNLSSLELGDSALYFCASSPPRGGVGETGELFFGEGSRLTVL.

The chain couples TRBV7-9 to TRBJ2-5; 11 bases align to TRBD1. TRBJ2-7 explains the end of the DNA better; the J call may be wrong. The CDR3 spans 18 residues. Germline lookup yields CDR1 SEHNR and CDR2 FQNEAQ (reference sequence). The CDR3 bases are TGTGCCAGCAGCTTGTTCCCGGGACAGGGGGAAAGCTCCTACGAGCAGTACTTC. It specifies CASSLFPGQGESSYEQYF.

The chain is built from TRBV4-3 and TRBJ2-2; D is undetermined. Germline loops: CDR1 LGHNA, CDR2 YSLEER. This CDR3 contains 15 residues. Trimming cost V 1 base and J 4 bases, with 10 bases left between them. In nucleotides, the CDR3 is TGCGCCAGCAGCCAAGCGGGTCTGGGCACCGGGGAGCTGTTTTTT. It specifies CASSQAGLGTGELFF.

In DNA form, the CDR3 reads TGTGCCAGCAGTTACAGAGGACAAAACACCGGGGAGCTGTTTTTT. Amino acid sequence: CASSYRGQNTGELFF. This chain connects TRBV2 to TRBJ2-2, with D possibly matching TRBD1 (5 bases). This CDR3 is built from 15 residues. V lost 5 bases to trimming and J lost 2 bases, with 12 bases between them. CDR1 SNHLY and CDR2 FYNNEI come from the germline V gene.

The chain is built from TRBV13 and TRBJ2-3; tentatively, D is TRBD1 (6 bases). The CDR3 is made up of 15 amino acids. Trimming removed 8 bases at V and 0 bases at J, with 15 bases between. Germline values: CDR1 PRHDT, CDR2 FYEKMQ (reference sequence). For the CDR3, the DNA is TGTGCCAGCGAATTGCAGGGGTTAAGCACAGATACGCAGTATTTT. Translation gives CASELQGLSTDTQYF.

This chain uses TRBV6-5 with TRBJ1-1; possible D gene TRBD1, 5 bases. CDR1 MNHEY and CDR2 SVGAGI come from the germline V gene. This CDR3 spans 16 amino acids. V shed 0 bases and J shed 2 bases, with 13 bases lying between them. The CDR3 DNA reads as TGTGCCAGCAGTTACTCGTGGGCCAGGGTAAACACTGAAGCTTTCTTT. It yields the protein CASSYSWARVNTEAFF.

The chain employs TRBV6-5 and TRBJ1-6; D is undetermined. CDR3 size: 13 residues. With 8 bases removed from V and 5 bases from J, the gap between germline ends came to 10 bases. Germline assignment: CDR1 MNHEY and CDR2 SVGAGI. The CDR3 DNA is TGTGCCAGCGGGAGGTCCCATAATTCACCCCTCCACTTT. It codes for CASGRSHNSPLHF.

The gene calls are TRBV19 and TRBJ2-7; a possible D gene is TRBD2 (5 bases). The CDR3 is made up of 17 amino acids. The germline CDR1 and CDR2 sequences are LNHDA and SQIVND (reference sequence). Trimming left V 3 bases short and J 1 base short, with 19 bases between. CDR3 in amino acids: CASSMAYAGLVSYEQYF. The CDR3 DNA reads TGTGCCAGTAGTATGGCCTACGCCGGACTTGTATCCTACGAGCAGTACTTC.

A single count supports this clone. In nucleotides, the CDR3 is TGTGCCAGCAGCTACAACCCCCAGGGATCTGAAGCTTTCTTT. This encodes CASSYNPQGSEAFF. The rearrangement joins TRBV7-9 to TRBJ1-1; TRBD1 might be the D (5 bases). The CDR3 is 14 residues long. The V end lost 4 bases, the J end lost 6 bases, and 15 bases lay between the germline ends. Germline values: CDR1 SEHNR, CDR2 FQNEAQ (reference sequence).

This chain connects TRBV5-8 to TRBJ2-3; 12 nucleotides line up with TRBD1. J was trimmed by 5 bases and V by 5 bases; bases with no gene match: 6. The CDR3 runs to 15 residues. Germline-derived CDR1 and CDR2 are SGHTS and YDEGEE. The CDR3 nucleotides are TGTGCCAGCAGGGCGGGACAGGGGGCATTAGATACGCAGTATTTT. Amino acid sequence: CASRAGQGALDTQYF.

The chain is built from TRBV18 and TRBJ1-1; TRBD1 matches 7 bases. This CDR3 region has 17 residues. Germline V lookup: CDR1 KGHSH, CDR2 LQKENI. The V segment lost 3 bases and the J segment 1 base; nucleotides outside the gene matches: 11. CDR3 sequence (DNA): TGTGCCAGCTCACCTCTCTCCGGGACAGAACGGAACACTGAAGCTTTCTTT. Amino acids: CASSPLSGTERNTEAFF. Together with reference TRBV18 and TRBJ1-1, the CDR3 gives the full variable domain: NAGVMQNPRHLVRRRGQEARLRCSPMKGHSHVYWYRQLPEEGLKFMVYLQKENIIDESGMPKERFSAEFPKEGPSILRIQQVVRGDSAAYFCASSPLSGTERNTEAFFGQGTRLTVV.

The chain links TRBV5-6 to TRBJ2-7, with 8 bases lining up with TRBD2. CDR1 is SGHDT, CDR2 YYEEEE, per germline. V was pared by 4 bases and J by 1 base, with 7 bases of the junction left unmatched. CDR3 size: 15 residues. The CDR3 DNA reads TGTGCCAGCAGCGCCCCTACTAGCGGATCCTACGAGCAGTACTTC. Translated: CASSAPTSGSYEQYF. The whole variable domain, filled in from reference TRBV5-6 and TRBJ2-7, reads DAGVTQSPTHLIKTRGQQVTLRCSPKSGHDTVSWYQQALGQGPQFIFQYYEEEERQRGNFPDRFSGHQFPNYSSELNVNALLLGDSALYLCASSAPTSGSYEQYFGPGTRLTVT.

The chain combines TRBV19 with TRBJ1-5, with unresolved D. Deletions cut 2 bases from V and 4 bases from J, with 15 bases between. The germline gives CDR1 LNHDA, CDR2 SQIVND (reference sequence). The CDR3 extends over 16 amino acids. In DNA form, the CDR3 reads TGTGCCAGTAGTATATGGGGATCGGGAGAAAATCAGCCCCAGCATTTT. It codes for CASSIWGSGENQPQHF.